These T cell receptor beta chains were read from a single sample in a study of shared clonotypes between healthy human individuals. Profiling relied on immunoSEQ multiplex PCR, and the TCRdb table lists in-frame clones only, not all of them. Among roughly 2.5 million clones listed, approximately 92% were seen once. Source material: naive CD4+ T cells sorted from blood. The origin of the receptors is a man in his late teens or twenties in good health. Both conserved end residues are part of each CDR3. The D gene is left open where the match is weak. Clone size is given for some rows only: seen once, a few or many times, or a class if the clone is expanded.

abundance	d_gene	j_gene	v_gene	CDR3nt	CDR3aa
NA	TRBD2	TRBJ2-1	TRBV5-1	TGCGCCAGCAGCAGAATAGCGGGGGGGCCCTACAATGAGCAGTTCTTC	CASSRIAGGPYNEQFF
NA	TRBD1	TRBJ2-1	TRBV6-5	TGTGCCAGCAGCCCCAGGGGGAGCTCCTACAATGAGCAGTTCTTC	CASSPRGSSYNEQFF
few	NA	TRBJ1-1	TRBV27	TGTGCCAGCAGTTTCAGGGAGATGAACACTGAAGCTTTCTTT	CASSFREMNTEAFF
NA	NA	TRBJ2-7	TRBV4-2	TGTGCCAGCAGCCAAGGGATTAATATGTTCTACGAGCAGTACTTC	CASSQGINMFYEQYF
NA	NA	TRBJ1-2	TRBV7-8	TGTGCCAGCAGCTTAGCGGGCGGGGGACATGGCTACACCTTC	CASSLAGGGHGYTF
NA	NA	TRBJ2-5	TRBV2	TGTGCCAGCAGTTCCCGAGGAGGGGAGACCCAGTACTTC	CASSSRGGETQYF
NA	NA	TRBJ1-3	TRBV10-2	TGCGCCAGCCTTCGGGGCGAGGGGATAGGCGACACCATATATTTT	CASLRGEGIGDTIYF
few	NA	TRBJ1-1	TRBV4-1	TGCGCCAGCAGCCAACCTTCCATGAACACTGAAGCTTTCTTT	CASSQPSMNTEAFF
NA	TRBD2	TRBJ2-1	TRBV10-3	TGTGCCATCAGTGAGTCATTAGCGGGAAACAATGAGCAGTTCTTC	CAISESLAGNNEQFF
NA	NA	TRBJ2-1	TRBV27	TGTGCCAGCACCTCATTCGACCTTCTGGGGGGTGAGCAGTTCTTC	CASTSFDLLGGEQFF
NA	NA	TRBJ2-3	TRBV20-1	TGCAGTGCTGGGCACACAGATACGCAGTATTTT	CSAGHTDTQYF
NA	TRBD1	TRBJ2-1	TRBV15	TGTGCCACCAGCAGAGATTATCTCGGGACAGGCCAGTTCTTC	CATSRDYLGTGQFF
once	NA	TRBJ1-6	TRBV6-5	TGTGCCAGCAGTTTGGGGGACCGCCGTAATTCACCCCTCCACTTT	CASSLGDRRNSPLHF
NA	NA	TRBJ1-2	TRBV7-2	TGTGCCAGCAGCTTAGGGGATTCTCCATTGGGGGGCTACACCTTC	CASSLGDSPLGGYTF
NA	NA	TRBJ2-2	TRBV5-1	TGCGCCAGCAGCGACGGACAGAACACCGGGGAGCTGTTTTTT	CASSDGQNTGELFF
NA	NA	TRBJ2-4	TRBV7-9	TGTGCCAGCAGCTTAGTCGAGACAGGAATGGGCATTCAGTACTTC	CASSLVETGMGIQYF
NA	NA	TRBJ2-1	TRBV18	TGTGCCAGCTCCCCCGGGATCGGTGGCAATGAGCAGTTCTTC	CASSPGIGGNEQFF
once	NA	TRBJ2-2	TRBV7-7	TGTGCTAGCAGCTTAGTGGCAGGGGCGGTCGGGGAGCTGTTTTTT	CASSLVAGAVGELFF
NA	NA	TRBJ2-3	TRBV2	TGTGCCAGCAGTGTAGGGGGGAAGGACACAGATACGCAGTATTTT	CASSVGGKDTDTQYF
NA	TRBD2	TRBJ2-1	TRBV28	TGTGCCAGCAGCCGACCGGGGGGGCCTTCCAATGAGCAGTTCTTC	CASSRPGGPSNEQFF
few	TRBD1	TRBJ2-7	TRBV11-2	TGTGCCAGCAGCTCGACGTACAGGGGGGAGAGGACCTACGAGCAGTACTTC	CASSSTYRGERTYEQYF
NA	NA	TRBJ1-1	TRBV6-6	TGTGCCAGCAGTTACGGGCCAGGGGAGAACACTGAAGCTTTCTTT	CASSYGPGENTEAFF
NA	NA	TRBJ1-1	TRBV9	TGTGCCAGCAGCCCGACGGGAATGAACACTGAAGCTTTCTTT	CASSPTGMNTEAFF
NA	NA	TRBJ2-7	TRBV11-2	TGTGCCAGCAGCTTCGGGCTAAGAGGGAGAGGGACGATCGAGCAGTACTTC	CASSFGLRGRGTIEQYF
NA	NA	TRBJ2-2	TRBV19	TGTGCCAGTAGTATGTCTACGAACACCGGGGAGCTGTTTTTT	CASSMSTNTGELFF
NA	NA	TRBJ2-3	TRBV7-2	TGTGCCAGCAGCTTACCCGGGACCACAGATACGCAGTATTTT	CASSLPGTTDTQYF
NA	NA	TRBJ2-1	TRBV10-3	TGTGCCATCAGTGAGCGGGGAGGTTGGGATGAGCAGTTCTTC	CAISERGGWDEQFF
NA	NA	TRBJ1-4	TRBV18	TGTGCCAGCTCACCACGGCCCCCCGGGGCCGTGACTAATGAAAAACTGTTTTTT	CASSPRPPGAVTNEKLFF
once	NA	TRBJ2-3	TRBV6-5	TGTGCCAGCAGTTACTCTTTCGGCGGTGGCACAGATACGCAGTATTTT	CASSYSFGGGTDTQYF
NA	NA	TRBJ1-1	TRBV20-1	TGTTCTTGGGAAGGGAATACTGAAGCTTTCTTT	CSWEGNTEAFF
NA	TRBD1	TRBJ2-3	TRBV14	TGTGCCAGCAGCCACTATCAAGGGACAGTTAGCACAGATACGCAGTATTTT	CASSHYQGTVSTDTQYF
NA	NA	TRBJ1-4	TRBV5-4	TGTGCCAGCAGCGTGGACATCCGGAATGAAAAACTGTTTTTT	CASSVDIRNEKLFF
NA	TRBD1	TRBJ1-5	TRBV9	TGTGCCAGCAGCGCTACAGGGGGTATTCAGCCCCAGCATTTT	CASSATGGIQPQHF
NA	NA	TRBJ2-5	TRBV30	TGTGCCTGGCTTCAGGGGCGGGAGACCCAGTACTTC	CAWLQGRETQYF
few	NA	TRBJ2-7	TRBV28	TGTGCCAGCAGTTTTCGGGGTTACGAGCAGTACTTC	CASSFRGYEQYF
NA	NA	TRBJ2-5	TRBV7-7	TGTGCTAGCAGCTTAGGGCAGCAAGAGACCCAGTACTTC	CASSLGQQETQYF
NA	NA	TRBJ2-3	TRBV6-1	TGTGCCAGCAGTGAAGCGGGCAGGTCAGGAACAGATACGCAGTATTTT	CASSEAGRSGTDTQYF
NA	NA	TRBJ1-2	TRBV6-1	TGTGCCAGCATTCCGACCCCAGGGAACTATGGCTACACCTTC	CASIPTPGNYGYTF
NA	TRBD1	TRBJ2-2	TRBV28	TGTGCCAGCAGTATGGACAGGGTGGGGTCCGGGGAGCTGTTTTTT	CASSMDRVGSGELFF
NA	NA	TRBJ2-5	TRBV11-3	TGTGCCAGCAGCCCAGGGGCCGGGGGCCAAGAGACCCAGTACTTC	CASSPGAGGQETQYF
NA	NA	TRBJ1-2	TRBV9	TGTGCCAGCAGCGTAGGAGGAGACATCCCCTATGGCTACACCTTC	CASSVGGDIPYGYTF